This record covers a single TCR beta chain. Its antigen is currently unknown. TCRdb's table, derived via immunoSEQ multiplex PCR, lists solely in-frame clones and lacks some. The sample records 50,000 to 60,000 clones, around 86% being singletons. This sample is part of a study of identifying expanded T cells in peripheral blood. Study results and caveats: Clone count variance between roughly 2-week samples rose with total template count.

Trimming left V 4 bases short and J 7 bases short, with 14 bases between. The CDR3 length is 13 residues. Germline CDR1 reads SGHNT; CDR2 reads YYREEE (reference sequence). This receptor was identified in a person between 18 and 70 years old in good health. The sequencing sample was made of blood. This chain links TRBV5-4 with TRBJ1-2, with D perhaps TRBD1 (5 bases). The CDR3 coding sequence is TGTGCCAGCAGCAGGGACGGTGTCGGTGGCTACACCTTC. Translating it yields CASSRDGVGGYTF. The complete variable domain, with remaining parts taken from reference TRBV5-4 and TRBJ1-2, reads ETGVTQSPTHLIKTRGQQVTLRCSSQSGHNTVSWYQQALGQGPQFIFQYYREEENGRGNFPPRFSGLQFPNYSSELNVNALELDDSALYLCASSRDGVGGYTFGSGTRLTVV.